This entry features one T cell receptor beta chain sequence. Antigen specificity is unknown. Each sample's input was 200 to 300 ng genomic DNA, approximately 37,500 genome equivalents. The source of the sample is a study of T cell clusters in autoimmune cytopenias. Study-level results: TRB repertoire shifts in secondary cytopenia and chronic lymphocytic leukemia mostly reflected lymphoma, not autoimmunity.

The CDR3 spans 15 residues. One tube held mixed TRB-A and TRB-B primer pools for touch-down PCR. No DNA is given; TCRdb re-called the multiplex PCR reads and lists each CDR3 protein once. Recorded for this sample: around 8,000 distinct CDR3 sequences. The sample taken for sequencing was peripheral blood. This chain connects TRBV12-3 or TRBV12-4 to TRBJ2-4; absent DNA, TCRdb's TRBD1 call cannot be checked. The receptor was derived from a human donor with an autoimmune cytopenia or autoimmune hepatitis (not recorded which). The CDR3 spells CASSLQGATKNIQYF.